This is a list of T cell receptor beta chains from one sample in a study of T cell responses to AZD1222 COVID-19 vaccine. The repertoire was sequenced with immunoSEQ multiplex PCR; TCRdb's copy has only in-frame clones and lacks some. Of 83,000 or so clones in the sample, approximately 90% were seen once. Material: peripheral blood, obtained 28 days after the second AZD1222 dose. The source of these receptors is an adult who received the AZD1222 COVID-19 vaccine. CDR3s include the opening cysteine and the closing phenylalanine or tryptophan. Each record gives: CDR3 length, J gene, clone size, V gene, D gene, CDR3 DNA, CDR3 protein. The D gene is left open where the match is weak. Only some rows state a clone size, as once, few, many or a class for expanded clones.

>12|TRBJ1-2|-|TRBV2|-
TGTGCCAGCATCGGCAGGGAGGATGGCTACACCTTC
CASIGREDGYTF
>19|TRBJ2-7|-|TRBV11-2|-
TGTGCCAGCAGCTTAGAATTCGGCAGACACTACGGGAATAGGGACGAGCAGTACTTC
CASSLEFGRHYGNRDEQYF
>17|TRBJ1-4|-|TRBV5-6|TRBD1
TGTGCCAGCAGCTTATCAGGTCGGGACAGAATTAATGAAAAACTGTTTTTT
CASSLSGRDRINEKLFF
>12|TRBJ1-1|-|TRBV28|TRBD1
TGTGCCAGTGCAACAGGGGGCACTGAAGCTTTCTTT
CASATGGTEAFF
>18|TRBJ1-1|-|TRBV7-2|TRBD1
TGTGCCAGCAGCTTAGCAGAGGGACAGGGGGTGAAGAACACTGAAGCTTTCTTT
CASSLAEGQGVKNTEAFF
>13|TRBJ1-1|-|TRBV19|-
TGTGCCAGTAGTATTATGGGGAGCACTGAAGCTTTCTTT
CASSIMGSTEAFF
>14|TRBJ2-7|-|TRBV14|TRBD1
TGTGCCAGCAGCCCCGGGACAGGGGCCTACGAGCAGTACTTC
CASSPGTGAYEQYF
>15|TRBJ2-7|-|TRBV4-3|-
TGCGCCAGCAGCCAAGCGTGGCAGGGGACCTACGAGCAGTACTTC
CASSQAWQGTYEQYF
>11|TRBJ1-4|few|TRBV12-3/TRBV12-4|-
TGTGCCAGCAGAGCCGGGGTCGGGCTGTTTTTT
CASRAGVGLFF
>15|TRBJ2-2|once|TRBV24-1|-
TGTGCCACCAGTGATTTATGGGAGAACACCGGGGAGCTGTTTTTT
CATSDLWENTGELFF
>13|TRBJ2-7|-|TRBV7-2|-
TGTACCAGCAGCTTAGCGGGAAGATACGAGCAGTACTTC
CTSSLAGRYEQYF
>12|TRBJ1-1|-|TRBV30|-
TGTGCCTGGACCCTGGGGCGCACTGAAGCTTTCTTT
CAWTLGRTEAFF
>14|TRBJ2-7|-|TRBV28|-
TGTGCCAGCAGTCAGGGCGCCCGAGTCTACGAGCAGTACTTC
CASSQGARVYEQYF
>14|TRBJ2-5|-|TRBV5-1|-
TGCGCCAGCAGTACGGGACGTATGCAAGAGACCCAGTACTTC
CASSTGRMQETQYF
>14|TRBJ1-5|-|TRBV5-6|-
TGTGCCAGCAGCTCCGGGACTTTCATGCAGCCCCAGCATTTT
CASSSGTFMQPQHF
>14|TRBJ2-3|-|TRBV7-2|-
TGTGCCAGCAGCTCGTACAGGGACCCAGATACGCAGTATTTT
CASSSYRDPDTQYF
>15|TRBJ2-2|once|TRBV11-3|TRBD1
TGTGCCAGCAGCTCTACAGGGGGCAGCACCGGGGAGCTGTTTTTT
CASSSTGGSTGELFF
>14|TRBJ1-1|once|TRBV3-1/TRBV3-2|-
TGTGCCAGCAGCCCTTCGTTTCTGAACACTGAAGCTTTCTTT
CASSPSFLNTEAFF
>18|TRBJ1-2|-|TRBV2|-
TGTGCCAGCAGTGACCCCCCCTACACCCTGGGCGGGGGCCGTGGCTACACCTTC
CASSDPPYTLGGGRGYTF
>17|TRBJ1-5|-|TRBV27|TRBD1
TGTGCCAGCAGTTTATTAGGGGGCAGGGGTAGCAATCAGCCCCAGCATTTT
CASSLLGGRGSNQPQHF
>13|TRBJ1-1|-|TRBV6-4|-
TGTGCCAGCAGTGACTCCGAGAACACTGAAGCTTTCTTT
CASSDSENTEAFF
>13|TRBJ2-7|once|TRBV7-3|TRBD1
TGTGCCAGCAGCCCGGACAGGGTCGACGAGCAGTACTTC
CASSPDRVDEQYF
>13|TRBJ2-7|-|TRBV5-1|-
TGCGCCAGCAGCCCGGACACGTCCTACGAGCAGTACTTC
CASSPDTSYEQYF
>16|TRBJ1-2|-|TRBV28|-
TGTGCCAGCAGTTTACGAGAGGCACGTTCTAACTATGGCTACACCTTC
CASSLREARSNYGYTF
>11|TRBJ2-7|-|TRBV2|-
TGTGCCACCGGTCTAGGGATCGAGCAGTACTTC
CATGLGIEQYF
>15|TRBJ2-5|-|TRBV3-1/TRBV3-2|-
TGTGCCAGCAGCCAATACGGGCTCCGAGGAGAGACCCAGTACTTC
CASSQYGLRGETQYF
>15|TRBJ1-1|-|TRBV5-4|-
TGTGCCAGCAGCTTGGGAGGACATCTGAACACTGAAGCTTTCTTT
CASSLGGHLNTEAFF
>12|TRBJ1-1|-|TRBV12-5|-
TGTGCTAGTGGTTTGGTAATGGCTGAAGCTTTCTTT
CASGLVMAEAFF
>15|TRBJ2-7|-|TRBV5-1|-
TGCGCCAGCAGCCGTGACATGGGGGTAAGGTACGAGCAGTACTTC
CASSRDMGVRYEQYF
>12|TRBJ2-7|-|TRBV9|-
TGTGCCAGCAGCGTAATCGACACCGAGCAGTACTTC
CASSVIDTEQYF
>13|TRBJ1-5|-|TRBV3-1/TRBV3-2|-
TGTGCCAGCAGCCAAGGGGGCAATCAGCCCCAGCATTTT
CASSQGGNQPQHF
>13|TRBJ2-4|once|TRBV5-5|TRBD1
TGTGCCAGCAGCTCGGACAGGGTAAACATTCAGTACTTC
CASSSDRVNIQYF
>13|TRBJ1-5|-|TRBV30|-
TGTGCCTGGAGTGTAGGGGGGGATCAGCCCCAGCATTTT
CAWSVGGDQPQHF
>14|TRBJ1-6|-|TRBV2|-
TGTGCCAGCAGTGTGACAGATTACAATTCACCCCTCCACTTT
CASSVTDYNSPLHF
>15|TRBJ2-7|-|TRBV11-2|TRBD2
TGTGCCAGCAGCGCGACTAGCGGGAGCTCCTACGAGCAGTACTTC
CASSATSGSSYEQYF
>16|TRBJ1-4|-|TRBV4-2|-
TGTGCCAGCAGCCTCCCCTGGGCAGGGAGGAATGAAAAACTGTTTTTT
CASSLPWAGRNEKLFF
>14|TRBJ1-4|-|TRBV5-4|TRBD1
TGTGCCAGCAGTACGACAGGGCAGAATGAAAAACTGTTTTTT
CASSTTGQNEKLFF